The clone carrying this T cell receptor (beta chain) was seen a few times. The PBMCs had their origin in less than 13 ml of fresh peripheral blood. This record belongs to a study of T cells in Graves' hyperthyroidism and ophthalmopathy. The investigators amplified TCR beta CDR3 regions from RNA transcripts. Using the HTBI primer set, a first-round RT-PCR was run on the TCR CDR3. Using its own MiXCR run on the multiplex PCR reads, TCRdb lists one record per CDR3 protein. The sample contains 300,000 to 450,000 distinct CDR3 sequences, around 18% of which appear only once. The sequenced material came from blood. This clonotype was obtained from a man aged 18 to 29 with Graves' ophthalmopathy.

DNA of the CDR3: TGTGCCAGCAGCGATACAGAGAACACCGGGGAGCTGTTTTTT. Amino acids: CASSDTENTGELFF. The J gene is TRBJ2-2, the V gene TRBV6-1; D is undetermined. The CDR3 runs to 14 residues. V was pared by 6 bases and J by 1 base, with 9 bases between. CDR1 MNHNS and CDR2 SASEGT come from the germline V gene.